A single sample is the source of the 8 T cell receptor beta chains below, sequenced in a study of T cell repertoires in cytomegalovirus infection. TCRdb used MiXCR to reprocess the reads, holding one entry per CDR3 protein. The sample lists approximately 700,000 distinct CDR3 sequences, less than 40% occurring once. Material for sequencing was PBMCs. These TCRs come from a human donor in good health (CMV status not recorded). Some clones in this sample may be carry-over from other donors' samples.

There are a few counts of this clonotype. CDR3 DNA: TGTGCCAGCAGCTTAGCGGGCAGGGGTAATCAGCCCCAGCATTTT. Protein product: CASSLAGRGNQPQHF. V usage is TRBV7-9 and J usage is TRBJ1-5; D is possibly TRBD1 (6 bases). This CDR3 spans 15 amino acids. From germline, CDR1 is SEHNR and CDR2 FQNEAQ (reference sequence). The ends were cut back, 0 bases at V and 4 bases at J, with 10 bases in the middle. The variable domain in full, completed from reference TRBV7-9 and TRBJ1-5, reads DTGVSQNPRHKITKRGQNVTFRCDPISEHNRLYWYRQTLGQGPEFLTYFQNEAQLEKSRLLSDRFSAERPKGSFSTLEIQRTEQGDSAMYLCASSLAGRGNQPQHFGDGTRLSIL.

This clonotype was recorded a few times. The V and J genes are TRBV4-2 and TRBJ2-1; 16 bases map to TRBD2. The germline V gene has CDR1 LGHNA and CDR2 YNFKEQ. V lost 4 bases, J lost 16 bases, and 10 bases stayed unmatched. This CDR3 spans 15 amino acids. CDR3 residues: CASSPGLAGGVGVFF. The CDR3 DNA reads as TGTGCCAGCAGCCCGGGACTAGCGGGGGGGGTAGGAGTATTCTTC.

The rearrangement uses TRBV28 and TRBJ1-5, with 10 bases identical to TRBD1. The CDR3 is 17 amino acids. V dropped 4 bases and J dropped 11; count of bases not matched to a gene: 17. Germline V gene sequence: CDR1 MDHEN, CDR2 SYDVKM. The CDR3: CASSSTETGGSKRTQHF. The CDR3 DNA sequence: TGTGCCAGCAGTTCCACCGAGACAGGGGGCAGTAAGAGGACCCAGCATTTT.

The chain has TRBV14 and TRBJ1-1; no reliable D call. CDR1 and CDR2 from the germline V gene are SGHDN and FVKESK. The V gene lost 0 bases and the J gene lost 4 bases, with 12 bases spanning the gap. CDR3 length: 15 amino acids. The CDR3 protein is CASSQEPRVATEAFF. The CDR3 DNA reads as TGTGCCAGCAGCCAAGAACCACGGGTAGCCACTGAAGCTTTCTTT.

In its sample, this clonotype was seen many times. The chain carries TRBV7-2 and TRBJ1-2, with 7 bases lining up with TRBD1. This CDR3 has 13 amino acids. V lost 5 bases and J lost 3; bases outside the gene matches: 3. Per the germline V gene, CDR1 is SGHTA and CDR2 is FQGNSA. CDR3 nucleotide sequence: TGTGCCAGCAGCACCGGGACAGACTATGGCTACACCTTC. It codes for CASSTGTDYGYTF.

The chain couples TRBV7-9 to TRBJ2-5, with D possibly being TRBD1 (6 bases). This CDR3 is built from 12 residues. V shed 6 bases and J shed 5 bases, with 10 bases lying between them. CDR1 and CDR2 from the germline V gene are SEHNR and FQNEAQ (reference sequence). CDR3 nucleotide sequence: TGTGCCAGCAGAACAGGGAAGGAGACCCAGTACTTC. Amino acids: CASRTGKETQYF.

The CDR3 region has the DNA TGCGCCAGCAGCCCTCAAACGGACAGGACGACCTACGAGCAGTACTTC. As protein: CASSPQTDRTTYEQYF. The V gene is TRBV5-1, the J gene TRBJ2-7; TRBD1 agrees at 7 bases. Looked up from germline, CDR1 is SGHRS and CDR2 is YFSETQ. V dropped 4 bases and J dropped 2; count of bases not matched to a gene: 12. The CDR3 consists of 16 residues.

This chain joins TRBV6-2 or TRBV6-3 and TRBJ2-3; D call uncertain. CDR1 and CDR2 (germline): MNHEY, SVGEGT. The V end lost 0 bases, the J end lost 0 bases, and 10 bases lay between the germline ends. CDR3 length: 16 residues. The CDR3 bases are TGTGCCAGCAGTTACTCGTCCGGCACTAGCACAGATACGCAGTATTTT. It yields the protein CASSYSSGTSTDTQYF.